This passage covers 30 T cell receptor beta chains from one sample sequenced in a study of Ad26.COV2.S vaccination and SARS-CoV-2 variants. The protocol was immunoSEQ multiplex PCR, while the TCRdb copy is restricted to in-frame clones and leaves out a portion. Of roughly 320,000 clones listed, roughly 84% were seen once; the top ten hold around 3.6%. Described treatment: roughly 18 received Ad26.COV2.S at low or high dose, single or two shots; several received placebo; per-sample allocation not given. Sampling was done on day 63 after the first vaccine or placebo injection. The sample was peripheral blood, taken in a trial of Ad26.COV2.S vaccine versus placebo. The receptors stem from a person aged 18 to 65 who received the Ad26.COV2.S COVID-19 vaccine or a placebo.

The J gene is TRBJ2-5, the V gene TRBV19; D is perhaps TRBD1 (6 bases). Germline CDR1 reads LNHDA; CDR2 reads SQIVND (reference sequence). The ends were cut back, 3 bases at V and 0 bases at J, with 8 bases in the middle. This CDR3 contains 14 residues. The CDR3 region has the DNA TGTGCCAGTAGTATCGGGACAAACCAAGAGACCCAGTACTTC. It encodes CASSIGTNQETQYF.

J is TRBJ1-2 and V is TRBV6-5, with D maybe TRBD1 (5 bases). V was cut by 8 bases and J by 2 bases, with 9 bases left in between. CDR1 MNHEY and CDR2 SVGAGI come from the germline V gene. The CDR3 runs to 12 residues. This chain's CDR3 is CASYRTNYGYTF. Here the CDR3 DNA reads TGTGCCAGCTACAGGACCAACTATGGCTACACCTTC.

There are many counts of this clone. CDR3 sequence reads: CASSATGDQPQHF. The CDR3 coding sequence is TGTGCCAGCAGCGCAACAGGGGATCAGCCCCAGCATTTT. The chain couples TRBV9 to TRBJ1-5; the match to TRBD1 covers 7 bases. The CDR3 is made up of 13 amino acids. Germline assignment: CDR1 SGDLS and CDR2 YYNGEE. The V and J ends lost 3 bases and 5 bases, in that order; junction bases with no gene match: 2. The full variable domain, rest sourced from reference TRBV9 and TRBJ1-5, is DSGVTQTPKHLITATGQRVTLRCSPRSGDLSVYWYQQSLDQGLQFLIQYYNGEERAKGNILERFSAQQFPDLHSELNLSSLELGDSALYFCASSATGDQPQHFGDGTRLSIL.

The chain employs TRBV6-4 and TRBJ2-3; perhaps TRBD2 as D (7 bases). The V end lost 8 bases, the J end lost 5 bases, and 20 bases lay between the germline ends. Germline V gene lookup returns CDR1 MRHNA and CDR2 SNTAGT. The CDR3 length is 15 residues. The CDR3, as DNA: TGTGCCAGCGGGCCGTGCGGGGGCGGGGAAGATACGCAGTATTTT. Residues: CASGPCGGGEDTQYF.

A word on this clone: Other nucleotide sequences in the sample specify the same CDR3. The chain employs TRBV6-5 and TRBJ1-1, with 7 bases that match TRBD1. CDR1 MNHEY and CDR2 SVGAGI come from the germline V gene. V was clipped by 5 bases and J by 0 bases; unmatched bases: 3. The CDR3 runs to 14 residues. CDR3 coding DNA: TGTGCCAGCAGTCCAGGGACAGTGAACACTGAAGCTTTCTTT. This gives the protein CASSPGTVNTEAFF.

This clone occurred a few times. V gene TRBV20-1 combines with J gene TRBJ2-1, with a possible D match to TRBD2 (6 bases). The germline gives CDR1 DFQATT, CDR2 SNEGSKA (reference sequence). The length of the CDR3 is 15 residues. Trimming took off 3 bases at V and 4 bases at J, with 16 bases between the two ends. The CDR3 DNA reads as TGCAGTGCTAGTGGCCTATTAGCGGAGTACAATGAGCAGTTCTTC. It specifies CSASGLLAEYNEQFF.

A word on this clone: In the same sample, other DNA sequences code for this CDR3. This chain links TRBV19 with TRBJ1-1; D uncertain. The CDR3 runs to 12 residues. Germline CDR1 LNHDA, CDR2 SQIVND (reference sequence). Trimming shortened V by 2 bases and J by 4 bases, and 5 bases separated the two germline ends. CDR3 bases: TGTGCCAGTAGTATAATTGGCACTGAAGCTTTCTTT. Amino acid sequence: CASSIIGTEAFF.

The rearrangement links TRBV2 to TRBJ1-3; possibly TRBD1 for D (5 bases). Trimming removed 4 bases from V and 0 bases from J, with 10 bases in between. The CDR3 has 15 residues. The germline V gene encodes CDR1 SNHLY and CDR2 FYNNEI. This CDR3 is CASSATGLSGNTIYF. CDR3 nucleotide sequence: TGTGCCAGCAGTGCAACAGGCCTCTCTGGAAACACCATATATTTT. The variable domain in full, with the rest retrieved from reference TRBV2 and TRBJ1-3, is EPEVTQTPSHQVTQMGQEVILRCVPISNHLYFYWYRQILGQKVEFLVSFYNNEISEKSEIFDDQFSVERPDGSNFTLKIRSTKLEDSAMYFCASSATGLSGNTIYFGEGSWLTVV.

The rearrangement links TRBV6-5 to TRBJ1-5; D uncertain. CDR3 length: 14 residues. The V and J ends lost 6 bases and 1 base respectively, with 10 bases between them. The germline gives CDR1 MNHEY, CDR2 SVGAGI. DNA for the CDR3: TGTGCCAGCAGCTCGAGGGAGAGCAATCAGCCCCAGCATTTT. Amino acids: CASSSRESNQPQHF.

The chain employs TRBV9 and TRBJ2-7, with a tentative D call TRBD2 (5 bases). The CDR3 sequence is 14 residues long. CDR1 is SGDLS and CDR2 is YYNGEE in the germline V gene. V dropped 0 bases and J dropped 7 bases, with 14 bases sitting between them. CDR3 loop: CASSVGEGLEEQYF. The CDR3 DNA is TGTGCCAGCAGCGTAGGAGAGGGTTTGGAAGAGCAGTACTTC.

V gene TRBV19 combines with J gene TRBJ1-5, with 7 bases fitting TRBD1. V trimming: 7 bases; J trimming: 0 bases; junction bases outside the gene matches: 6. Germline V gene sequence: CDR1 LNHDA, CDR2 SQIVND (reference sequence). This CDR3 spans 15 amino acids. The CDR3, as DNA: TGTGCCAGTATCGGGACAGCCCATAGCAATCAGCCCCAGCATTTT. This gives the protein CASIGTAHSNQPQHF.

This chain joins TRBV6-4 and TRBJ1-1, with D tentatively TRBD1 (6 bases). Trimming removed 2 bases at V and 5 bases at J, with 15 bases between. This CDR3 region has 15 residues. Germline V gives CDR1 MRHNA, CDR2 SNTAGT. In DNA, the CDR3 is TGTGCCAGCAGTGACAGGGGGATTGGGGTGACTGAAGCTTTCTTT. It yields the protein CASSDRGIGVTEAFF.

The rearrangement joins TRBV5-1 to TRBJ2-7; TRBD1 matches 10 bases. Germline V gives CDR1 SGHRS, CDR2 YFSETQ. J was trimmed by 4 bases and V by 4 bases; bases with no gene match: 8. The CDR3 extends over 15 amino acids. The CDR3 nucleotides are TGCGCCAGCAGCATCATGGGACAGGGGTCTTACGAGCAGTACTTC. Residues: CASSIMGQGSYEQYF.

This rearrangement joins TRBV5-4 to TRBJ2-1; 9 positions match TRBD2. The CDR3 contains 16 residues. Per the germline V gene, CDR1 is SGHNT and CDR2 is YYREEE (reference sequence). With 5 bases clipped from V and 4 bases from J, the junction kept 10 bases outside the gene matches. The CDR3 sequence: CASRSSGGTFYNEQFF. The CDR3 DNA reads as TGTGCCAGCAGATCCAGCGGGGGGACCTTTTACAATGAGCAGTTCTTC.

In this sample, this clone turned up a few times. The chain has TRBV18 and TRBJ1-6; D possibly corresponds to TRBD1 (5 bases). The germline V and J ends were trimmed by 5 bases and 8 bases, with 22 bases remaining between them. CDR1 and CDR2 from the germline V gene are KGHSH and LQKENI. The CDR3 contains 17 residues. The CDR3 sequence is CASSNSRTRGSDSPLHF. CDR3 DNA sequence: TGTGCCAGCTCAAATTCAAGGACACGCGGGTCTGATTCACCCCTCCACTTT.

The chain employs TRBV15 and TRBJ1-2; no clear D. The CDR3 consists of 14 residues. In germline, CDR1 is LNHNV, CDR2 YYDKDF (reference sequence). The V and J ends lost 0 bases and 7 bases respectively, with 12 bases between them. The CDR3 sequence is CATSRERTFPGYTF. The CDR3 DNA reads TGTGCCACCAGCAGAGAGCGAACGTTTCCTGGCTACACCTTC.

The chain links TRBV4-1 to TRBJ1-1; 9 bases are a match to TRBD1. Germline CDR1 MGHRA, CDR2 YSYEKL. CDR3 length: 20 residues. The ends lost 4 bases at V and 0 bases at J; junction bases unmatched: 18. The CDR3 DNA reads as TGCGCCAGCAGCCGAGACTCCTTCCCCGGGACAGGGATAATGAACACTGAAGCTTTCTTT. Protein sequence: CASSRDSFPGTGIMNTEAFF.

This chain links TRBV7-9 with TRBJ1-2; D may be TRBD1 (5 bases). This CDR3 is built from 14 residues. Trimming stripped 5 bases from V and 3 bases from J, with 13 bases between. Germline CDR1 reads SEHNR; CDR2 reads FQNEAQ (reference sequence). This CDR3 is CASSAGRDDYGYTF. CDR3 coding DNA: TGTGCCAGCAGCGCCGGGAGGGACGACTATGGCTACACCTTC.

The genes are TRBV11-1 and TRBJ2-7; 7 bases agree with TRBD2. This CDR3 contains 14 residues. Trimming at V came to 7 bases and at J to 0 bases, leaving 6 bases not matched to a gene. Germline V CDR1 and CDR2: SGHAT, FQDESV (reference sequence). Written as DNA, the CDR3 is TGTGCCAGCACCACGACTAGCCACTCCTACGAGCAGTACTTC. Protein: CASTTTSHSYEQYF.

The V gene is TRBV28, the J gene TRBJ2-6; D remains ambiguous. The CDR3 contains 14 residues. Germline CDR1 MDHEN, CDR2 SYDVKM. V lost 10 bases, J lost 4 bases, and 14 bases lay in between. DNA of the CDR3: TGTGCCACTGACGGTTTCTCCGGGGCCAACGTCCTGACTTTC. Translation gives CATDGFSGANVLTF.

The chain joins TRBV7-2 to TRBJ1-3; D call uncertain. The CDR3 is 15 amino acids. Germline lookup yields CDR1 SGHTA and CDR2 FQGNSA. Trimming pared 5 bases from V and 0 bases from J, leaving 11 bases between. The CDR3 DNA follows: TGTGCCAGCAGCCCTAGTGGAAGCTCTGGAAACACCATATATTTT. Translation gives CASSPSGSSGNTIYF.

The CDR3 coding sequence is TGTGCCAGCAGCTTAGGCGCTAGGGGAGAGACCCAGTACTTC. Residues: CASSLGARGETQYF. V gene TRBV7-2 combines with J gene TRBJ2-5; the D gene is possibly TRBD1 (5 bases). CDR1 SGHTA and CDR2 FQGNSA come from the germline V gene. V lost 1 base and J 4 bases, leaving 10 bases between the germline ends. The CDR3 is 14 amino acids.

In its sample, this clone was seen once. The chain is built from TRBV6-5 and TRBJ2-5; the match to TRBD2 covers 11 bases. Germline V gives CDR1 MNHEY, CDR2 SVGAGI. Trimming removed 5 bases from V and 3 bases from J; junction bases left unmatched: 5. The CDR3 loop spans 15 amino acids. As DNA, the CDR3 is TGTGCCAGCAGTCAGCTGACTAGCGGGGAAGAGACCCAGTACTTC. Translating gives CASSQLTSGEETQYF.

The chain has TRBV6-5 and TRBJ1-1, with D hard to call. V lost 6 bases and J lost 1, with 9 bases in between. This CDR3 is built from 13 residues. The V gene's germline CDR1 is MNHEY and CDR2 SVGAGI. CDR3 in DNA: TGTGCCAGCAGAGCCGTACCGAACACTGAAGCTTTCTTT. Its translation: CASRAVPNTEAFF.

This clone was seen more than once but under ten times. The rearrangement uses TRBV6-1 and TRBJ2-7; D not resolved. Germline V gives CDR1 MNHNS, CDR2 SASEGT. The V end was cut by 2 bases, the J end by 3 bases, with 11 bases between. This CDR3 comprises 14 residues. Written as DNA, the CDR3 is TGTGCCAGCAGTGAAACCCCCGGCAGCTACGAGCAGTACTTC. Amino acid sequence: CASSETPGSYEQYF.

CDR3 DNA: TGTGCCAGCACCAATGTGCTCTCTGGAAACACCATATATTTT. This translates into CASTNVLSGNTIYF. V gene TRBV5-6 combines with J gene TRBJ1-3; D not resolved. The V and J ends lost 6 bases and 0 bases respectively, with 10 bases between them. The length of the CDR3 is 14 residues. Germline V CDR1 and CDR2: SGHDT, YYEEEE.

The chain combines TRBV29-1 with TRBJ1-5; weak D call: TRBD1 (6 bases). The length of the CDR3 is 14 residues. Germline V CDR1 and CDR2: SQVTM, ANQGSEA. Trimming removed 7 bases from V and 6 bases from J, with 19 bases in between. The CDR3: CSASTGARSQPQHF. The CDR3 region has the DNA TGCAGCGCTTCCACGGGGGCACGGTCTCAGCCCCAGCATTTT.

There are a few counts of this clone. The gene calls are TRBV2 and TRBJ1-1, with D tentatively TRBD1 (5 bases). This CDR3 is 10 amino acids long. CDR1 and CDR2 from the germline V gene are SNHLY and FYNNEI. V shed 8 bases and J shed 8 bases, with 9 bases lying between them. This CDR3 reads CASGTAEAFF. Written as DNA, the CDR3 is TGTGCCAGCGGGACGGCGGAAGCTTTCTTT.

This clone was seen a handful of times. The chain has TRBV30 and TRBJ2-2; a weak D match, TRBD2 (6 bases). V dropped 0 bases and J dropped 4 bases, with 9 bases sitting between them. CDR1 is GTSNPN and CDR2 is SVGIG in the germline V gene (reference sequence). This CDR3 is 14 amino acids long. CDR3 in DNA: TGTGCCTGGAGTGTAATGGGAGGCACCGGGGAGCTGTTTTTT. Its protein is CAWSVMGGTGELFF.

The J gene is TRBJ2-1, the V gene TRBV18; no reliable D call. V was trimmed by 1 base and J by 5 bases, leaving 9 bases between them. The germline V gene has CDR1 KGHSH and CDR2 LQKENI. This CDR3 contains 14 residues. As DNA, the CDR3 is TGTGCCAGCTCACCACAGGTTCAGAACAATGAGCAGTTCTTC. Its translation is CASSPQVQNNEQFF.